These 3 T cell receptor beta chains were all obtained from the same sample, sequenced in a study of T cells in Graves' hyperthyroidism and ophthalmopathy. Researchers took RNA transcripts and amplified the TCR beta CDR3 regions from them. When the TCR CDR3 underwent first-round RT-PCR, the HTBI primer set was used. TCRdb redid the calling of the multiplex PCR reads with MiXCR, one entry per CDR3 protein. The table has about 660,000 distinct CDR3 sequences, nearly 45% seen once. The sequenced sample was peripheral blood or thyroid tissue (not recorded which). The receptors originated from an adult man with Graves' disease, either hyperthyroidism or ophthalmopathy (not recorded which).

The sample holds one count of this clonotype. Relative to the germline gene, one junction end is altered; a read error may explain this. The chain employs TRBV10-3 and TRBJ2-7; D gene uncertain. The germline CDR1 and CDR2 sequences are ENHRY and SYGVKD. The CDR3 totals 13 residues. CDR3 DNA: TGTGCCAGCAGTTACACGGGCGTCTACGAGCAGTACTTC. It is translated as CASSYTGVYEQYF.

The chain uses TRBV15 and TRBJ2-5, with a weak D call TRBD2 (5 bases). Germline V CDR1 and CDR2: LNHNV, YYDKDF (reference sequence). The CDR3 length is 14 residues. Trimming cost V 0 bases and J 5 bases, with 10 bases left between them. In DNA form, the CDR3 reads TGTGCCACCAGCAGAGATCTAACGGGGGAGACCCAGTACTTC. Translating gives CATSRDLTGETQYF.

The rearrangement links TRBV2 to TRBJ1-4, with 11 nucleotides matching TRBD1. Per germline, CDR1 SNHLY and CDR2 FYNNEI. V shed 5 bases, J shed 8 bases, and the junction held 13 bases outside the gene matches. This CDR3 contains 17 residues. CDR3 bases: TGTGCCAGCAGTAACGCCGGACAGGGGGCAGTCGGCGAAAAACTGTTTTTT. Translated, it gives CASSNAGQGAVGEKLFF. Filled out from reference TRBV2 and TRBJ1-4, the complete variable domain reads EPEVTQTPSHQVTQMGQEVILRCVPISNHLYFYWYRQILGQKVEFLVSFYNNEISEKSEIFDDQFSVERPDGSNFTLKIRSTKLEDSAMYFCASSNAGQGAVGEKLFFGSGTQLSVL.